This T cell receptor (beta chain) emerged from a study of shared clonotypes between healthy human individuals. Regarding the study as a whole: Generally, naive subsets (rather than memory subsets) showed larger estimated richness. Sequencing of the sorted subsets was shown by rarefaction to be incomplete despite large depth.

The table came from immunoSEQ multiplex PCR; TCRdb's copy has only in-frame clones and leaves some out. The table shows over a million clones, with around 78% occurring only once. A remark on this clone: Its antigen is not identified.

With 2 bases clipped from V and 5 bases from J, the junction kept 13 bases outside the gene matches. Germline-derived CDR1 and CDR2 are SGHTA and FQGNSA. This CDR3 is built from 17 residues. The chain carries TRBV7-2 and TRBJ2-5, with 8 bases aligning to TRBD1. This receptor was obtained from a man aged 18 to 30 in good health. Some clones in this sample may be carry-over from other donors' samples. Sequencing input: memory CD4+ T cells from PBMCs. Subset described: CD45RA-negative fraction. DNA for the CDR3: TGTGCCAGCAGCTTATTGCCCCCGACAGGGGTCGGGGAGACCCAGTACTTC. Protein sequence: CASSLLPPTGVGETQYF.